This T cell receptor beta chain was captured by sequencing in a study of response to subunit inactivated influenza vaccine. Study observations and caveats: Few new T cells, the authors suggested, are recruited by each seasonal influenza vaccination.

The CDR3 totals 16 residues. V lost 6 bases to trimming and J lost 0 bases, with 14 bases between them. Germline V gives CDR1 KGHDR, CDR2 SFDVKD. As to this clonotype: Antigen specificity is unknown.

TCRdb reprocessed the RT-PCR reads with MiXCR, giving one entry per CDR3 protein. The table shows just over 300,000 distinct CDR3 sequences, with roughly a fifth occurring only once. Material: PBMCs from blood, obtained approximately 20 months after vaccination. The source of this sequence is a man aged 50 to 69 who received an inactivated influenza vaccine. The chain carries TRBV24-1 and TRBJ2-1; perhaps TRBD1 as D (6 bases). The CDR3 protein is CATSSQGSHSYNEQFF. CDR3 nucleotides: TGTGCCACCAGTTCCCAGGGGTCACACTCCTACAATGAGCAGTTCTTC.